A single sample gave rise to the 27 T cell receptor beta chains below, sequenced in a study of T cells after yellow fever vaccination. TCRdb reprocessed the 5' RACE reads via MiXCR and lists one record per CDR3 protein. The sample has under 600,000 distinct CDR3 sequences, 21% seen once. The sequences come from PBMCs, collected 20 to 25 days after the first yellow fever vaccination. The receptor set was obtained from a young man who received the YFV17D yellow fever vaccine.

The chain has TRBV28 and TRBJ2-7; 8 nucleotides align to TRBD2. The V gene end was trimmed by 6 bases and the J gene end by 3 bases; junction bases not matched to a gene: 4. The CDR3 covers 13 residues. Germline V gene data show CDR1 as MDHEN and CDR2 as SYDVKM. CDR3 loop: CASSSGGVYEQYV. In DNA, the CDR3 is TGTGCCAGCAGCTCGGGGGGGGTCTACGAGCAGTACGTC.

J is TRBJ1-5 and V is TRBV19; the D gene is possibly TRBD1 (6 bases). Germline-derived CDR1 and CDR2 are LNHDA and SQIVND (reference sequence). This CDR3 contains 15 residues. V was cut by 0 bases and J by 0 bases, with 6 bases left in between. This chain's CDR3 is CASSIDRGSNQPQHF. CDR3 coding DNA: TGTGCCAGTAGTATAGACAGGGGTAGCAATCAGCCCCAGCATTTT.

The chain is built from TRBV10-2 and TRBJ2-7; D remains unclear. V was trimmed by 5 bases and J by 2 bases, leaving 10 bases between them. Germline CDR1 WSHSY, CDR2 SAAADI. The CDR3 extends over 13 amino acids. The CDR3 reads CASSLDGTYEQYF. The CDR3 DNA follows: TGCGCCAGCAGTTTGGACGGTACCTACGAGCAGTACTTC.

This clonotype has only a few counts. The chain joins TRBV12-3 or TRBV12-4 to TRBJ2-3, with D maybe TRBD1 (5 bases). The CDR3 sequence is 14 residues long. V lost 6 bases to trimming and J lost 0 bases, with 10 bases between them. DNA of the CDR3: TGTGCCAGCAGGTGGGGCAGGAGCACAGATACGCAGTATTTT. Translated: CASRWGRSTDTQYF.

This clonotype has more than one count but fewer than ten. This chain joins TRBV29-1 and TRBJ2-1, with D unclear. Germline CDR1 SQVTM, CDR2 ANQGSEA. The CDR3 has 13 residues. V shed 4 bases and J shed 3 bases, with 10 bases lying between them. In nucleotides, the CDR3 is TGCAGCGTTGGAAGGGTTAACTACAATGAGCAGTTCTTC. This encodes CSVGRVNYNEQFF.

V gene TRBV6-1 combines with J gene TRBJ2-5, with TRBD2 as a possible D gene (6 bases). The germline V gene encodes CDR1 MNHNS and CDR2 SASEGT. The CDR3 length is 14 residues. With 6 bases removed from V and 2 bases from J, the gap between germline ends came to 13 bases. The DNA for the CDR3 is TGTGCCAGCAGCGAACTCGGGACTCAAGAGACCCAGTACTTC. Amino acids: CASSELGTQETQYF.

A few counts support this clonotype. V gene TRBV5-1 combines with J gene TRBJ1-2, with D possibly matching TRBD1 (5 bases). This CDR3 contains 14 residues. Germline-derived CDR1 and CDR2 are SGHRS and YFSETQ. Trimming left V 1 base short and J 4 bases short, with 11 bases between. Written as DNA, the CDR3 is TGCGCCAGCAGCTTGACGCTCCAGGGCTATGGCTACACCTTC. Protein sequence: CASSLTLQGYGYTF.

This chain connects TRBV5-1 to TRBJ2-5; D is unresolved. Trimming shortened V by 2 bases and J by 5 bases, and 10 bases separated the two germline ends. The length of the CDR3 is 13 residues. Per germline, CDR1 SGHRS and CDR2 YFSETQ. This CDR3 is CASSFEDGETQYF. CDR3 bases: TGCGCCAGCAGCTTCGAGGATGGGGAGACCCAGTACTTC.

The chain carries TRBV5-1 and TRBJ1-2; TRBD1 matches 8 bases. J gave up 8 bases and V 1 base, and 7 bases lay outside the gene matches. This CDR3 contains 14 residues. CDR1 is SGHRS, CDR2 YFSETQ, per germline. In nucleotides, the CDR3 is TGCGCCAGCAGCTTGACCCAATGGACAGGGGGCTACACCTTC. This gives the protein CASSLTQWTGGYTF.

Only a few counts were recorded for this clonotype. The chain's CDR3 is CASSYRPGGNSPLHF. CDR3 DNA: TGTGCCAGCAGTTACCGTCCAGGGGGTAATTCACCCCTCCACTTT. The chain joins TRBV6-2 or TRBV6-3 to TRBJ1-6; 7 positions agree with TRBD1. With V trimmed by 2 bases and J by 6 bases, 4 bases remained unmatched. The germline V gene encodes CDR1 MNHEY and CDR2 SVGEGT. CDR3 length: 15 amino acids.

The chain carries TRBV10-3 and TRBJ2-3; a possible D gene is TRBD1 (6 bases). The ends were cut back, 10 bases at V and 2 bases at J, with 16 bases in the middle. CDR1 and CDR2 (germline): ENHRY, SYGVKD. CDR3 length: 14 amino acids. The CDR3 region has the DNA TGTGCCACCCAATTCCAGGGGCTCACAGATACGCAGTATTTT. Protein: CATQFQGLTDTQYF.

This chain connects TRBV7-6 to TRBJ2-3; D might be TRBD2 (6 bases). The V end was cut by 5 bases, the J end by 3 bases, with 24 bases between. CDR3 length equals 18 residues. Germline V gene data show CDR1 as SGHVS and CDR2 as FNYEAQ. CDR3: CASSLEGYPSEGTDTQYF. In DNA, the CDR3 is TGTGCCAGCAGCCTGGAGGGGTATCCTAGCGAGGGGACAGATACGCAGTATTTT.

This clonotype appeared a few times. The CDR3: CASSGRGQGLVGEQYF. In nucleotides, the CDR3 is TGTGCCAGCAGCGGACGGGGACAGGGGTTAGTTGGCGAGCAGTACTTC. The chain carries TRBV7-2 and TRBJ2-7, with 10 bases lining up with TRBD1. V lost 5 bases and J lost 6; bases outside the gene matches: 13. CDR1 is SGHTA, CDR2 FQGNSA, per germline. CDR3 length: 16 amino acids.

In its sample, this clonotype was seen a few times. The CDR3 reads CASSYGGYNQPQHF. The DNA of the CDR3 is TGTGCCAGCAGTTACGGCGGTTACAATCAGCCCCAGCATTTT. This chain links TRBV6-5 with TRBJ1-5; D is ambiguous. The CDR3 is 14 residues long. Germline lookup yields CDR1 MNHEY and CDR2 SVGAGI. V lost 2 bases and J lost 3, with 8 bases in between.

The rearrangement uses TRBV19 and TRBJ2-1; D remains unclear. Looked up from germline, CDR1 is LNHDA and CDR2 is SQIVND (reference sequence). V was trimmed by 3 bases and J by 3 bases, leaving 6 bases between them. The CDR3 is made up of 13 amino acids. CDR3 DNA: TGTGCCAGTAGTATGTCTAGCTACAATGAGCAGTTCTTC. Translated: CASSMSSYNEQFF.

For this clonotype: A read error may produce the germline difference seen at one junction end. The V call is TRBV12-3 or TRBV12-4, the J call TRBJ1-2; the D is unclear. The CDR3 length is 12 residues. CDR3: CASSLEGYGYSF. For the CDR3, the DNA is TGTGCCAGCAGTTTAGAGGGTTACGGCTACTCCTTC.

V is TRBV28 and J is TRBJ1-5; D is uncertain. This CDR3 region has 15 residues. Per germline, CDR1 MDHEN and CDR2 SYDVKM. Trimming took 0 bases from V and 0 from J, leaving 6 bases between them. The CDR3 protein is CASSLWAYSNQPQHF. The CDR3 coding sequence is TGTGCCAGCAGTTTATGGGCGTATAGCAATCAGCCCCAGCATTTT.

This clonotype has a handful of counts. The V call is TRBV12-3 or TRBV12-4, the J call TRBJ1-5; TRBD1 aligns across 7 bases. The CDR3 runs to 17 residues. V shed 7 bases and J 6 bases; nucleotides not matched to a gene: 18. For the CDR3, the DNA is TGTGCCAGCACCATCTTCCAAGACAGGGACCGTATTCAGCCCCAGCATTTT. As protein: CASTIFQDRDRIQPQHF.

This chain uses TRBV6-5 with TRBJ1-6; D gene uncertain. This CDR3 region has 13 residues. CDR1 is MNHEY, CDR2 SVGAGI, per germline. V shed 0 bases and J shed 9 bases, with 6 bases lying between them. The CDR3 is CASSYSAGSPLHF. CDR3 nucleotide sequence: TGTGCCAGCAGTTACTCAGCGGGTTCACCCCTCCACTTT.

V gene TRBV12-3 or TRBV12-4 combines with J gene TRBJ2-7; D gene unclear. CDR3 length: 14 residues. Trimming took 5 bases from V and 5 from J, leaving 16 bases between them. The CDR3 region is CASSPGSEVDEQYF. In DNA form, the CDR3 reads TGTGCCAGCAGTCCCGGGTCCGAGGTGGACGAGCAGTACTTC.

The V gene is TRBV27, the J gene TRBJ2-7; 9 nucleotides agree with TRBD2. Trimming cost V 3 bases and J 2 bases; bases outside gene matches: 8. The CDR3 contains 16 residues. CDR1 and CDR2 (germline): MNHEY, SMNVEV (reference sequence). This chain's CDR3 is CASSLSSGGLTYEQYF. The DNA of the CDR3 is TGTGCCAGCAGTTTGAGTAGCGGGGGACTTACCTACGAGCAGTACTTC.

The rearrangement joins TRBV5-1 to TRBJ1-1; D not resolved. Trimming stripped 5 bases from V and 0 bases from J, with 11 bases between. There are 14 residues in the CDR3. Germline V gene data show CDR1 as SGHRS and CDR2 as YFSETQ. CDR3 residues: CASSGVGMNTEAFF. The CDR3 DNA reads TGCGCCAGCAGTGGGGTCGGTATGAACACTGAAGCTTTCTTT.

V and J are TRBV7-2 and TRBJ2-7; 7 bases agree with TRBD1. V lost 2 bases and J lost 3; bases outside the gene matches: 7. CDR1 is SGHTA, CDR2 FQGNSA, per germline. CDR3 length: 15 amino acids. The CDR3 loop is CASSLSRDSIYEQYF. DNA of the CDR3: TGTGCCAGCAGCTTATCCCGGGACAGCATCTACGAGCAGTACTTC.

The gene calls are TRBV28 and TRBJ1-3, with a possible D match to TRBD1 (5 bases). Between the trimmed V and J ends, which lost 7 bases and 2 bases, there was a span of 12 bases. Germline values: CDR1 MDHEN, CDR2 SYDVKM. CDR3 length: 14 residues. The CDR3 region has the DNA TGTGCCAGCAACTCACAAGGGGCTGGAAACACCATATATTTT. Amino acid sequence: CASNSQGAGNTIYF.

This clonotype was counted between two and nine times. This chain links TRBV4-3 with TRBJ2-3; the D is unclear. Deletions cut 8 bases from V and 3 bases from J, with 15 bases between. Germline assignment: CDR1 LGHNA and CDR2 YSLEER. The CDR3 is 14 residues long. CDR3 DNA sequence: TGCGCCAGCGGGGTAGATGGCCTGACAGATACGCAGTATTTT. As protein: CASGVDGLTDTQYF.

CDR3 sequence: CASSVDGGKQPQHF. The CDR3 DNA sequence: TGTGCCAGCAGCGTAGATGGGGGGAAACAGCCCCAGCATTTT. This chain links TRBV9 with TRBJ1-5, with D perhaps matching TRBD1 (5 bases). V lost 0 bases and J 7 bases, leaving 11 bases between the germline ends. Germline V CDR1 and CDR2: SGDLS, YYNGEE. This CDR3 has 14 residues.

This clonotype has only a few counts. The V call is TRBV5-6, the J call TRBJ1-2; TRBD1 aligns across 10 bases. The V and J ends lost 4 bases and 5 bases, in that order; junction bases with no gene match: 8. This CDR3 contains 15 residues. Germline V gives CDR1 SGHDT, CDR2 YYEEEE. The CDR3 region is CASSAGDRGLYGYTF. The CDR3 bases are TGTGCCAGCAGCGCCGGTGACAGGGGGCTTTATGGCTACACCTTC.